A selection of T cell receptor beta chains follows, all from one sample in a study of regulatory T cells in long-lasting Graves disease. TCRdb itself ran the multiplex PCR reads through MiXCR, one entry per CDR3 protein. The repertoire includes 250,000 to 400,000 distinct CDR3 sequences, about 20% of them detected once, and more than 30% sits in the top ten. The input for sequencing was peripheral blood mononuclear cells (PBMCs), taken at new diagnosis, from a patient treated with antithyroid drugs. These receptors were taken from a female donor with Graves disease. Each CDR3 is given with its conserved first and last residue. A D gene is named only where the DNA matches it firmly. Size values are once, few and many counts, or a class for expanded clones, and some rows have none.

clone size,D gene,J gene,V gene,CDR3 protein,CDR3 DNA
few,TRBD2,TRBJ2-3,TRBV9,CASSVASWTSQHPQYF,TGTGCCAGCAGCGTAGCTAGCTGGACTAGCCAACACCCGCAGTATTTT
many,NA,TRBJ2-4,TRBV2,CASSEGVWDIQYF,TGTGCCAGCAGTGAGGGTGTTTGGGACATTCAGTACTTC
many,TRBD2,TRBJ2-1,TRBV2,CASSGTSGGHGSF,TGTGCCAGCAGTGGGACTAGCGGGGGACACGGAAGCTTC
many,TRBD2,TRBJ2-2,TRBV29-1,CSVWDVSGPNTGELFF,TGCAGCGTTTGGGATGTTAGCGGGCCGAACACCGGGGAGCTGTTTTTT
many,TRBD1,TRBJ1-2,TRBV10-3,CAIKTSGGSLLGYTF,TGTGCCATCAAAACGTCAGGGGGTAGCTTATTGGGCTACACCTTC
NA,TRBD1,TRBJ2-1,TRBV2,CASRDTGGGHNEQFF,TGTGCCAGCAGAGACACAGGGGGCGGACACAATGAGCAGTTCTTC
many,TRBD2,TRBJ2-3,TRBV2,CASSIIAGGLDTQYF,TGTGCCAGCAGTATCATAGCGGGAGGGCTAGATACGCAGTATTTT
many,NA,TRBJ2-3,TRBV13,CASSYGRGARTDTQYF,TGTGCCAGCAGCTACGGCAGGGGGGCCAGGACAGATACGCAGTATTTT
NA,TRBD1,TRBJ2-1,TRBV20-1,CSAQRQGNEQFF,TGCAGTGCTCAACGACAGGGCAATGAGCAGTTCTTC
many,NA,TRBJ1-4,TRBV7-2,CASSVTSWNEKLFF,TGTGCCAGCAGCGTGACATCGTGGAATGAAAAACTGTTTTTT
NA,TRBD2,TRBJ2-1,TRBV28,CASSATSGSRDEQFF,TGTGCCAGCAGTGCGACTAGCGGGAGTAGAGATGAGCAGTTCTTC
NA,NA,TRBJ1-2,TRBV20-1,CSAQTQGTYGYTF,TGCAGTGCCCAAACTCAGGGGACCTATGGCTACACCTTC
many,NA,TRBJ1-2,TRBV30,CAGGAGGNGYTF,TGTGCCGGCGGGGCGGGGGGCAATGGCTACACCTTC
many,NA,TRBJ1-2,TRBV28,CATPAVVPGYTF,TGTGCCACCCCGGCGGTAGTGCCTGGCTACACCTTC
many,NA,TRBJ2-1,TRBV2,CASPNYNEQFF,TGTGCCAGTCCGAACTACAATGAGCAGTTCTTC
few,TRBD2,TRBJ2-3,TRBV20-1,CSASRTSGTDTQYF,TGCAGTGCTTCCCGGACTAGCGGCACAGATACGCAGTATTTT
NA,NA,TRBJ1-1,TRBV11-3,CASSLNNLGNTEAFF,TGTGCCAGCAGCCTGAACAACCTGGGGAACACTGAAGCTTTCTTT
few,NA,TRBJ2-4,TRBV5-8,CASSPWMGAKNIQYF,TGTGCCAGCAGCCCTTGGATGGGGGCTAAGAACATTCAGTACTTC
many,NA,TRBJ2-3,TRBV11-3,CASSLDSDTQYF,TGTGCCAGCAGCTTAGATTCAGATACGCAGTATTTT
many,NA,TRBJ2-7,TRBV28,CASSLRTWWEQYF,TGTGCCAGCAGTTTAAGAACATGGTGGGAGCAGTACTTC
few,NA,TRBJ2-7,TRBV6-2/TRBV6-3,CASSEVVRSRAYEQYF,TGTGCCAGCAGTGAAGTAGTGCGGAGCAGGGCCTACGAGCAGTACTTC
few,NA,TRBJ2-3,TRBV30,CAWSKTDTQYF,TGTGCCTGGAGTAAGACAGATACGCAGTATTTT
many,NA,TRBJ1-1,TRBV5-1,CASSGPDSLNTEAFF,TGCGCCAGCAGCGGGCCCGACAGCCTGAACACTGAAGCTTTCTTT
many,TRBD1,TRBJ2-5,TRBV24-1,CATSDPTGGQETQYF,TGTGCCACCAGTGACCCGACAGGGGGACAAGAGACCCAGTACTTC
many,NA,TRBJ2-1,TRBV9,CASSVGGGLEQFF,TGTGCCAGCAGCGTAGGAGGGGGACTAGAGCAGTTCTTC
many,TRBD1,TRBJ1-1,TRBV6-1,CASRRDRANTEAFF,TGTGCCAGCAGGAGGGACAGGGCGAACACTGAAGCTTTCTTT
many,NA,TRBJ2-1,TRBV11-2,CASSLVAGQFF,TGTGCCAGCAGCTTAGTCGCGGGACAGTTCTTC
many,TRBD1,TRBJ2-2,TRBV5-5,CASSWTGFGELFF,TGTGCCAGCAGCTGGACAGGCTTCGGGGAGCTGTTTTTT
NA,NA,TRBJ2-5,TRBV11-3,CASSLPTQGSETQYF,TGTGCCAGCAGCTTACCTACCCAGGGGTCAGAGACCCAGTACTTC
NA,NA,TRBJ1-5,TRBV2,CASRAGEAQPQHF,TGTGCCAGCAGAGCAGGAGAGGCTCAGCCCCAGCATTTT
many,NA,TRBJ1-2,TRBV2,CASSERSYGYTF,TGTGCCAGCAGTGAGAGGTCCTATGGCTACACCTTC
few,NA,TRBJ2-3,TRBV10-1,CASSETITDTQYF,TGCGCCAGCAGTGAGACCATCACAGATACGCAGTATTTT
many,TRBD1,TRBJ2-7,TRBV30,CAWSPKRDRMAAYEQYF,TGTGCCTGGAGTCCCAAACGGGACAGGATGGCGGCCTACGAGCAGTACTTC
many,NA,TRBJ2-7,TRBV3-1,CASQAGRGHEQYF,TGTGCCAGCCAGGCGGGTAGGGGCCACGAGCAGTACTTC
many,NA,TRBJ2-7,TRBV29-1,CSVGGRGGNYEQYF,TGCAGCGTTGGGGGGCGTGGGGGGAATTACGAGCAGTACTTC
many,NA,TRBJ1-2,TRBV11-2,CARSFVFYGYTF,TGTGCCAGGTCTTTCGTCTTCTATGGCTACACCTTC
many,TRBD2,TRBJ2-3,TRBV20-1,CSAGGPSTDTQYF,TGCTCGGCGGGAGGTCCTAGCACAGATACGCAGTATTTT
many,NA,TRBJ2-7,TRBV15,CATSRDPGYEQYF,TGTGCCACCAGCAGAGATCCCGGCTACGAGCAGTACTTC
many,NA,TRBJ2-7,TRBV6-1,CASRRGTNLHYEQYF,TGTGCCAGCAGACGTGGCACGAACCTCCACTACGAGCAGTACTTC